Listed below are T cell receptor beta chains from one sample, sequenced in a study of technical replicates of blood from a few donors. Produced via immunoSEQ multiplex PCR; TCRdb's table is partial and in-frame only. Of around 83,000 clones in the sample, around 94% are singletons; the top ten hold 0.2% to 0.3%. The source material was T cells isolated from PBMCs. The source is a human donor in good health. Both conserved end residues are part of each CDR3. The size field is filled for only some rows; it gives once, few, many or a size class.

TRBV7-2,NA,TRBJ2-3,CASSLILAWTDTQYF
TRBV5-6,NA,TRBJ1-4,CASSRQGPPMPPNEKLFF
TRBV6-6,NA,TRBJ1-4,CASSPRGTNEKLFF
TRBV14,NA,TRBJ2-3,CASSQDITGLLTDTQYF
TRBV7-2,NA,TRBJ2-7,CASSRDSQSSYEQYF
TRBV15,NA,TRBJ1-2,CATSRTGVYGYTF
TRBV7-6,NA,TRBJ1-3,CASSLWLGGSSGNTIYF
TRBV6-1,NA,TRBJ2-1,CASKTGVEQFF
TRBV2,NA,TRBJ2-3,CASSEQGAGADTQYF
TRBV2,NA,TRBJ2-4,CASLGLAKNIQYF
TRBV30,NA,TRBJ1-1,CAWSVQGTEAFF
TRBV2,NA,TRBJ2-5,CASSGRTGDSTSGRARDFGGTQYF
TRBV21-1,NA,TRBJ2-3,CASSRGDSGAYTDTQYF
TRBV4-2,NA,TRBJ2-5,CASSQGLALEETQYF
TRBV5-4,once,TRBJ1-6,CASSQDSGHSPLHF
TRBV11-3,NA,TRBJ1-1,CASAPAGGKAFF
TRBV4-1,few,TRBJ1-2,CASSLSPEGQNYGYTF
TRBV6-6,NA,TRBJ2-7,CASSYSSRTNFYEQYF
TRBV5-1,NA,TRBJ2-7,CASSFGLAGAYEQYF
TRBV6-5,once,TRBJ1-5,CASSYRVGNQPQHF
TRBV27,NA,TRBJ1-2,CASRTQGRGNYGYTF
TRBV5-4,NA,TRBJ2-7,CASSTSGGSYEQYF
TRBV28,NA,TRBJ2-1,CASRGLAGLAYNEQFF
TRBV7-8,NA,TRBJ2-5,CASSRTGLGGQETQYF
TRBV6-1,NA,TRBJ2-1,CASSAGTSATYEQFF
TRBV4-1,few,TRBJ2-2,CASSQVVSVNTGELFF
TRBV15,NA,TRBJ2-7,CATSRSGRVHEQYF
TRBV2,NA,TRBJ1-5,CASSLDRGSNQPQHF
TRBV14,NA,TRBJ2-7,CASSKLVSEQYF
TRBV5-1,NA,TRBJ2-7,CASRASWGDYEQYF
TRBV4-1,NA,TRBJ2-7,CASSQTGQNGEQYF
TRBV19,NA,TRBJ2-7,CASSTRDSSYEQYF
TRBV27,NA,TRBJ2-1,CASSSTSGGGQFF
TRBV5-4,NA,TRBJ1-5,CASSGGRDQPQHF
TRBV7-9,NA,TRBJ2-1,CASTLDSYNEQFF
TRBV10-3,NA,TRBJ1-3,CAISGKEGSHSGNTIYF
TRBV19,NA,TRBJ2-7,CASSVGLGSYEQYF
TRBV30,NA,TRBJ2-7,CACQGQGSSYEQYF
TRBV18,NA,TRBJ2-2,CASSLQGSGELFF
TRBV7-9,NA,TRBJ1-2,CASSLDGHYGYTF
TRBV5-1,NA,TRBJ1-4,CASSLGTLNEKLFF
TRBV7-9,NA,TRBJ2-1,CASSRGGNEQFF
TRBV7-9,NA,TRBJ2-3,CASSANLLTSTDTQYF
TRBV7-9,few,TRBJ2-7,CASSLGTGTYEQYF
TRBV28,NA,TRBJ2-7,CASSLSGTGFSYEQYF
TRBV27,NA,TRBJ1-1,CASSLSRGTTEAFF
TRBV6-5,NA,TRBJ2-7,CASSYSTGGGFQQYF
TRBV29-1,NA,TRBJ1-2,CSIPTGANYGYTF
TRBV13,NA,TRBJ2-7,CASSSTGLAGELLSYEQYF
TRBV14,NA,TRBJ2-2,CASSVGTVNTGELFF
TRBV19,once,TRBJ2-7,CASSGQGMRHEQYF
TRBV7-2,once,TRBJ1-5,CASSRFRSGYQPQHF
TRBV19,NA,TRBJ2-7,CASRQTSGSDEQYF